The rows below give T cell receptor beta chains drawn from one sample of a study of CD8 T cells in ankylosing spondylitis. TCRdb independently ran MiXCR on the 5' RACE reads; one entry per CDR3 protein. The repertoire consists of 800 or so distinct CDR3 sequences, with approximately 2.4% occurring once and the leading ten covering roughly nine tenths. Sequenced: blood, either unsorted or a sorted T cell fraction (not recorded which). Every receptor here comes from a male donor with ankylosing spondylitis or in good health (not recorded which). CDR3s leave out the opening cysteine and the closing phenylalanine or tryptophan.

CDR3 length,V gene,CDR3 protein
11,TRBV9,ASSTRGAGELF
15,TRBV9,ASSASGQGGANYGYT
13,TRBV9,ASSVTGGVYNEQF
13,TRBV9,ASSVVSGSRETQY
14,TRBV9,ASSVGGQEASDEQY
12,TRBV9,ASSPGGGTGELF
11,TRBV9,ASSYGNTGELF
15,TRBV9,ASSVARGEGNTGELF
13,TRBV9,ASSVHPERPDTQY
14,TRBV9,ASSVASGGATDTQY
10,TRBV9,ASSVEGREQY
15,TRBV9,ASSDPLAGGPTDTQY
12,TRBV9,ASTRQGRNYGYT
13,TRBV9,ASNVSSGENYEQY
16,TRBV21-1,ASSNFSRDREMNNEQF
13,TRBV9,ASSVSGGGRNEQF
15,TRBV9,ASSARGGHISTDTQY
15,TRBV9,ASSSLGVSGTKETQY
12,TRBV9,ASSPRGGGETQY
13,TRBV9,ASSVTGSGANVLT
14,TRBV9,ASSRDSPLSGNTIY
12,TRBV9,ASSVVEGTYEQF
11,TRBV9,ASSVDRGNEQF
12,TRBV9,ASSVASGANVLT
15,TRBV9,ASSVVASGGVSNEQF
11,TRBV9,ASSGTSGYEQY
12,TRBV9,ASSLTGVYNEQF
13,TRBV9,ASRPPGLALDTQY
13,TRBV9,ASSDPTGGSYEQY
14,TRBV9,ASSVGAAGGRNEQF
14,TRBV9,ASSTTSGGVQETQY
12,TRBV9,ASSPPAAGDTQY
16,TRBV9,ASSVALGQPSSYNEQF
13,TRBV9,ASSVDGQGYETQY
11,TRBV9,ASNRADNSPLH
11,TRBV9,ASSQIAVHEQF
13,TRBV9,ASSVDPATYNEQF
14,TRBV9,ASSVEGLAVQETQY
9,TRBV9,ASSGSDTQY
12,TRBV9,ASSVRGAGGELF
14,TRBV9,ASSVGISGSRGEQY
16,TRBV9,ASSFRDDDYGAKNIQY
12,TRBV9,ASSVGDSSYEQY
12,TRBV9,ASSVARDWDTQY
12,TRBV9,ASSVGGGVTEAF
13,TRBV9,ASSEVPSGGYEQY
12,TRBV9,ASSPRTGENIQY